These T cell receptor beta chains were read from a single sample in a study of T cells in Graves' hyperthyroidism and ophthalmopathy. TCRdb passed the multiplex PCR reads through MiXCR, listing each CDR3 protein once. The sample consists of 500,000 to 800,000 distinct CDR3 sequences, about 14% of them appearing once. Sequencing was performed on blood. The receptor set was obtained from a woman between 45 and 65 years old with Graves' ophthalmopathy. Both conserved end residues are part of each CDR3. Each record gives: V gene, J gene, clone size, CDR3 protein. The listing skips clone size in some rows; elsewhere it reads once, few, many or a size class.

v_call: TRBV19; j_call: TRBJ2-1; clone_size: -; cdr3_aa: CASKPSLAYEQFF
v_call: TRBV6-1; j_call: TRBJ2-1; clone_size: -; cdr3_aa: CASLRIAGPSYNEQFF
v_call: TRBV20-1; j_call: TRBJ1-1; clone_size: many; cdr3_aa: CSARSSRGTEAFF
v_call: TRBV5-1; j_call: TRBJ1-1; clone_size: many; cdr3_aa: CASRLGTENTEAFF
v_call: TRBV7-2; j_call: TRBJ1-1; clone_size: many; cdr3_aa: CASSLMGQAMNTEAFF
v_call: TRBV27; j_call: TRBJ2-5; clone_size: few; cdr3_aa: CASSKIQGAQETQYF
v_call: TRBV14; j_call: TRBJ2-1; clone_size: many; cdr3_aa: CASSQRGLLPRNEQFF
v_call: TRBV28; j_call: TRBJ1-1; clone_size: many; cdr3_aa: CASSFAGTGFTEAFF
v_call: TRBV12-3/TRBV12-4; j_call: TRBJ2-7; clone_size: many; cdr3_aa: CASRRTFSSYEQYF
v_call: TRBV12-3/TRBV12-4; j_call: TRBJ2-2; clone_size: many; cdr3_aa: CASRPGQGAGELFF
v_call: TRBV5-1; j_call: TRBJ2-5; clone_size: many; cdr3_aa: CASSLAPLVDPYF
v_call: TRBV11-3; j_call: TRBJ1-1; clone_size: many; cdr3_aa: CASSYTSYTEAFF
v_call: TRBV25-1; j_call: TRBJ1-6; clone_size: -; cdr3_aa: CASSVWTGGPLHF
v_call: TRBV7-9; j_call: TRBJ2-1; clone_size: -; cdr3_aa: CASSFGGLAGVYNEQFF
v_call: TRBV20-1; j_call: TRBJ2-1; clone_size: many; cdr3_aa: CSAIRVVSYNEQFF
v_call: TRBV28; j_call: TRBJ2-7; clone_size: -; cdr3_aa: CASSLKGGLTYEQYF
v_call: TRBV29-1; j_call: TRBJ2-1; clone_size: -; cdr3_aa: CSVEAPNSYNEQFF
v_call: TRBV11-2; j_call: TRBJ2-1; clone_size: many; cdr3_aa: CASSLLGREQFF
v_call: TRBV25-1; j_call: TRBJ2-5; clone_size: many; cdr3_aa: CASSESGLAALVETQYF
v_call: TRBV6-6; j_call: TRBJ2-3; clone_size: many; cdr3_aa: CASSYSILAGGSGTDTQYF
v_call: TRBV12-3/TRBV12-4; j_call: TRBJ2-2; clone_size: many; cdr3_aa: CASSLAQLGLADTGELFF
v_call: TRBV7-2; j_call: TRBJ2-3; clone_size: many; cdr3_aa: CASRPGLGADTQYF
v_call: TRBV28; j_call: TRBJ2-2; clone_size: many; cdr3_aa: CASSLSVGMNTGELFF